What follows are 10 T cell receptor beta chains derived from one specimen sequenced in a study of memory CD4+ T cells and cytomegalovirus serostatus. The assay was immunoSEQ multiplex PCR, and TCRdb's table has in-frame clones only and misses some. The repertoire consists of about 53,000 clones, with roughly 81% occurring once and the leading ten covering more than 0.85%. Single viable CD3+CD4+CD8-CD45RO+ cells were sorted as the memory CD4+ T cells. The sequenced sample was memory CD4+ T cells from blood. The receptors here all came from an adult in good health and CMV-seronegative.

The chain couples TRBV7-8 to TRBJ2-7, with 11 bases identical to TRBD2. The CDR3 contains 15 residues. Per the germline V gene, CDR1 is SGHVS and CDR2 is FQNEAQ. V trimming: 4 bases; J trimming: 5 bases; junction bases outside the gene matches: 7. CDR3 nucleotide sequence: TGTGCCAGCAGCTCCGTACTAGCGGGGGCAAACGAGCAGTACTTC. Amino acids: CASSSVLAGANEQYF.

The V and J genes are TRBV5-4 and TRBJ2-1; the D gene is possibly TRBD2 (6 bases). The CDR3 has 14 amino acids. Trimming left V 6 bases short and J 9 bases short, with 19 bases between. The germline gives CDR1 SGHNT, CDR2 YYREEE (reference sequence). Here the CDR3 reads CASTTSTMLGEQFF. CDR3 DNA sequence: TGTGCCAGCACCACTAGCACAATGCTTGGTGAGCAGTTCTTC. Full variable domain (rest looked up from reference TRBV5-4 and TRBJ2-1): ETGVTQSPTHLIKTRGQQVTLRCSSQSGHNTVSWYQQALGQGPQFIFQYYREEENGRGNFPPRFSGLQFPNYSSELNVNALELDDSALYLCASTTSTMLGEQFFGPGTRLTVL.

The V and J genes are TRBV7-7 and TRBJ1-2; D remains unclear. The CDR3 sequence is 13 residues long. Germline V gene data show CDR1 as SSHAT and CDR2 as FNYEAQ (reference sequence). V lost 4 bases to trimming and J lost 0 bases, with 6 bases between them. The DNA of the CDR3 is TGTGCCAGCAGCTCCCAAGCTAACTATGGCTACACCTTC. It yields the protein CASSSQANYGYTF.

The chain combines TRBV18 with TRBJ2-1, with 8 bases fitting TRBD2. After removal of 4 bases from V and 6 bases from J, the junction contained 11 bases not matched to a gene. The CDR3 extends over 16 amino acids. Germline CDR1 and CDR2: KGHSH and LQKENI. The CDR3: CASSLVSGSSGNEQFF. The CDR3, as DNA: TGTGCCAGCTCACTCGTAAGCGGGAGTTCAGGCAATGAGCAGTTCTTC.

The chain combines TRBV19 with TRBJ1-1; D unresolved. The CDR3 runs 18 residues. Looked up from germline, CDR1 is LNHDA and CDR2 is SQIVND (reference sequence). Between the trimmed V and J ends, which lost 5 bases and 0 bases, there was a span of 22 bases. The CDR3 loop reads CASSGALSSGKLNTEAFF. The CDR3 nucleotides read TGTGCCAGTAGTGGTGCCCTCTCTTCCGGTAAACTGAACACTGAAGCTTTCTTT.

The chain links TRBV4-2 to TRBJ1-5; D possibly corresponds to TRBD1 (5 bases). V lost 2 bases and J 3 bases, leaving 14 bases between the germline ends. CDR1 and CDR2 (germline): LGHNA, YNFKEQ. The CDR3 is 16 amino acids. CDR3 sequence (DNA): TGTGCCAGCAGCCAACAACCGAGGGGAAACAATCAGCCCCAGCATTTT. This encodes CASSQQPRGNNQPQHF.

The rearrangement uses TRBV29-1 and TRBJ2-2, with D perhaps TRBD2 (5 bases). Germline loops: CDR1 SQVTM, CDR2 ANQGSEA. Trimming pared 3 bases from V and 4 bases from J, leaving 9 bases between. There are 13 residues in the CDR3. Here the CDR3 reads CSVDSAFTGELFF. The CDR3 DNA reads as TGCAGCGTTGATAGCGCGTTCACCGGGGAGCTGTTTTTT.

This chain joins TRBV6-1 and TRBJ1-2, with 8 bases fitting TRBD1. The CDR3 consists of 13 residues. The V and J ends lost 7 bases and 4 bases, in that order; junction bases with no gene match: 5. Germline CDR1 is MNHNS and CDR2 is SASEGT. CDR3: CASTTGGGYGYTF. Written as DNA, the CDR3 is TGTGCCAGCACTACAGGGGGAGGCTATGGCTACACCTTC.

This clone was counted only a few times. This chain links TRBV15 with TRBJ1-4; D is uncertain. The CDR3 totals 16 residues. V was shortened by 3 bases and J by 1 base, with 12 bases between the two germline ends. The germline V gene encodes CDR1 LNHNV and CDR2 YYDKDF (reference sequence). The CDR3 reads CATSRISSGTNEKLFF. The CDR3 DNA follows: TGTGCCACCAGCAGGATCTCGTCGGGAACTAATGAAAAACTGTTTTTT.

This rearrangement joins TRBV13 to TRBJ1-1; a weak D match, TRBD1 (5 bases). The CDR3 totals 14 residues. Germline loops: CDR1 PRHDT, CDR2 FYEKMQ (reference sequence). Trimming removed 6 bases from V and 1 base from J, with 12 bases in between. In nucleotides, the CDR3 is TGTGCCAGCAGGAGAGGGGACGGGAACACTGAAGCTTTCTTT. Amino acids: CASRRGDGNTEAFF. The variable domain in full, completed from reference TRBV13 and TRBJ1-1, reads AAGVIQSPRHLIKEKRETATLKCYPIPRHDTVYWYQQGPGQDPQFLISFYEKMQSDKGSIPDRFSAQQFSDYHSELNMSSLELGDSALYFCASRRGDGNTEAFFGQGTRLTVV.